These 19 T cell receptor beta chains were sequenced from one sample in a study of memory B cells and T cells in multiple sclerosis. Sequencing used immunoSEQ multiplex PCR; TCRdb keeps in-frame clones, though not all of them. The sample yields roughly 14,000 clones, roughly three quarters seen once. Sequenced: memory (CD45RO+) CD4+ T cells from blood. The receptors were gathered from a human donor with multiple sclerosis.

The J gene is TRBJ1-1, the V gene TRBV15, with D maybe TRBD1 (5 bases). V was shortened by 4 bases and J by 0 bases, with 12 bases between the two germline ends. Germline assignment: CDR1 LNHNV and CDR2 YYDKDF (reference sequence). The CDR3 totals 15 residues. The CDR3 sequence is CATSIRRAMNTEAFF. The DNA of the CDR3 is TGTGCCACCAGCATTCGCAGGGCCATGAACACTGAAGCTTTCTTT.

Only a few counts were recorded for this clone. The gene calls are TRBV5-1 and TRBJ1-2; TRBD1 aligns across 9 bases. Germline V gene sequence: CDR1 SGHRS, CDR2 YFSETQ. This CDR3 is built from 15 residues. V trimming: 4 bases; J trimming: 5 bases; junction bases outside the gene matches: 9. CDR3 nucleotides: TGCGCCAGCAGCCCAAACAGGGGGCCCACGTATGGCTACACCTTC. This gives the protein CASSPNRGPTYGYTF. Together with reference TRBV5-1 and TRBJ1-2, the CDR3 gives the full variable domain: KAGVTQTPRYLIKTRGQQVTLSCSPISGHRSVSWYQQTPGQGLQFLFEYFSETQRNKGNFPGRFSGRQFSNSRSEMNVSTLELGDSALYLCASSPNRGPTYGYTFGSGTRLTVV.

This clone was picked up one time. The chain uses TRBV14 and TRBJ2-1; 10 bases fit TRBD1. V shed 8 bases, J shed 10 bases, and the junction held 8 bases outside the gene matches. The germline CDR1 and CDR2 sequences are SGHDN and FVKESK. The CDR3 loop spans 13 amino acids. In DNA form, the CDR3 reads TGTGCCAGCTCAGACAGGGGGCTGCGAGAGCAGTTCTTC. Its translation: CASSDRGLREQFF.

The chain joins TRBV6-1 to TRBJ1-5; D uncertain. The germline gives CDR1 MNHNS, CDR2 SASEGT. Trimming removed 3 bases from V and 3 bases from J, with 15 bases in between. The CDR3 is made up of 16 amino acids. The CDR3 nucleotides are TGTGCCAGCAGTGAGTCGACGGCCGGGAACAATCAGCCCCAGCATTTT. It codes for CASSESTAGNNQPQHF.

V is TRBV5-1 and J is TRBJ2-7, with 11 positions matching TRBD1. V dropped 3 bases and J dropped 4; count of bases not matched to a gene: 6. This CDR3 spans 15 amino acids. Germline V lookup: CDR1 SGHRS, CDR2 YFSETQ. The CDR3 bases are TGCGCCAGCAGCTACGGACAGGGGGCCCTGTACGAGCAGTACTTC. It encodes CASSYGQGALYEQYF.

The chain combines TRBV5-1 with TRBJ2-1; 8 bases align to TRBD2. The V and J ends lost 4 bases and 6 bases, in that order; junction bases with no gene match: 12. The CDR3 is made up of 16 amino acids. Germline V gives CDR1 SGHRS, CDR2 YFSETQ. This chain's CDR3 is CASSATSGTWGNEQFF. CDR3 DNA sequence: TGCGCCAGCAGCGCAACTAGCGGCACCTGGGGCAATGAGCAGTTCTTC. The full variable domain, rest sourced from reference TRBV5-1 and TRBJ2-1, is KAGVTQTPRYLIKTRGQQVTLSCSPISGHRSVSWYQQTPGQGLQFLFEYFSETQRNKGNFPGRFSGRQFSNSRSEMNVSTLELGDSALYLCASSATSGTWGNEQFFGPGTRLTVL.

The CDR3 DNA follows: TGCAGCGTTGCCTCCGGGACTAGCGGAAATGAGCAGTTCTTC. It codes for CSVASGTSGNEQFF. This chain connects TRBV29-1 to TRBJ2-1; 11 bases agree with TRBD2. Germline CDR1 is SQVTM and CDR2 is ANQGSEA. This CDR3 spans 14 amino acids. V lost 4 bases to trimming and J lost 7 bases; unmatched junction nucleotides: 6.

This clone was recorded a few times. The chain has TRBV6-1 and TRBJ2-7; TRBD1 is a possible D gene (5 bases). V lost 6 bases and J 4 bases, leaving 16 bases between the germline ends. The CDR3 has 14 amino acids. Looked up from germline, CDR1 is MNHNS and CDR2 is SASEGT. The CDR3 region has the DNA TGTGCCAGCAGAAAGCAGGGAAATCCTTACGAGCAGTACTTC. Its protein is CASRKQGNPYEQYF.

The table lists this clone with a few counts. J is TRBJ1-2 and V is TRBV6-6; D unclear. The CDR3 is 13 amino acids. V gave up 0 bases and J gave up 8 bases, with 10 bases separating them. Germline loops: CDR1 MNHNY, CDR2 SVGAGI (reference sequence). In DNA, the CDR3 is TGTGCCAGCAGTTACTCGCTGCGGGAGGGCTACACCTTC. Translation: CASSYSLREGYTF.

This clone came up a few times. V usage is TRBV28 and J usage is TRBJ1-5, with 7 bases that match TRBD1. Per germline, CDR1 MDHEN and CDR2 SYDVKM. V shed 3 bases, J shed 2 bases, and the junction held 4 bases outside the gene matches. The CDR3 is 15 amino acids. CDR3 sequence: CASSLRQGGNQPQHF. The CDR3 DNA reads TGTGCCAGCAGTTTGAGACAGGGAGGCAATCAGCCCCAGCATTTT.

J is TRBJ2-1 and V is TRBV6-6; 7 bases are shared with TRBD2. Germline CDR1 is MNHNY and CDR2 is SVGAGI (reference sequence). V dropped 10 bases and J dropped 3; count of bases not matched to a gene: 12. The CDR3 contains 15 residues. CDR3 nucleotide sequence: TGTGCCATTCGGGAGGACTCCACCTACTACAATGAGCAGTTCTTC. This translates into CAIREDSTYYNEQFF.

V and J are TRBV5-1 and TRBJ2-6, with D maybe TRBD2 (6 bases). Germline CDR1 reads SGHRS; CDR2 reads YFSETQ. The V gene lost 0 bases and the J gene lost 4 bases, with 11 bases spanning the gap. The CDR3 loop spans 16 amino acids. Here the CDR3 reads CASSLVEGSGANVLTF. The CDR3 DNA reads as TGCGCCAGCAGCTTGGTGGAGGGATCGGGGGCCAACGTCCTGACTTTC.

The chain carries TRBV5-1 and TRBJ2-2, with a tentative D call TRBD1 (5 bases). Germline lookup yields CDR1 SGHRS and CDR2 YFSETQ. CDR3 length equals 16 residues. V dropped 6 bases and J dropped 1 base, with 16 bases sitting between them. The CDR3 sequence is CASTPPNRLNTGELFF. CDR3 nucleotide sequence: TGCGCCAGCACCCCTCCGAACAGGTTGAACACCGGGGAGCTGTTTTTT.

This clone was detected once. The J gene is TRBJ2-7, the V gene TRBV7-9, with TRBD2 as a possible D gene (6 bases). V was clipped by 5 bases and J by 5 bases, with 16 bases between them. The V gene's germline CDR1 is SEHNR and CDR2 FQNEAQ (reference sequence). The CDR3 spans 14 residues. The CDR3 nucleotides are TGTGCCAGCAGCACCCCCGGGGGAGCCCACGAGCAGTACTTC. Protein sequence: CASSTPGGAHEQYF.

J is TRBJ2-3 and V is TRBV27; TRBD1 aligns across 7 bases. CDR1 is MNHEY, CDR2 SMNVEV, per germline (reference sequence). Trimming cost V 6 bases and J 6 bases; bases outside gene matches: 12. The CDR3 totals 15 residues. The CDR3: CASRKLTGVDDTQYF. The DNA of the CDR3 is TGTGCCAGCAGAAAACTTACAGGGGTGGATGATACGCAGTATTTT.

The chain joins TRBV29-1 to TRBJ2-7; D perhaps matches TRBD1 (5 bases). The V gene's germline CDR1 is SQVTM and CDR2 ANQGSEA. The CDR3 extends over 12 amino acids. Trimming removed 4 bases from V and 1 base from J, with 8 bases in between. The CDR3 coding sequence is TGCAGCGTTGCGACAGTTTCCTACGAGCAGTACTTC. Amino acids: CSVATVSYEQYF.

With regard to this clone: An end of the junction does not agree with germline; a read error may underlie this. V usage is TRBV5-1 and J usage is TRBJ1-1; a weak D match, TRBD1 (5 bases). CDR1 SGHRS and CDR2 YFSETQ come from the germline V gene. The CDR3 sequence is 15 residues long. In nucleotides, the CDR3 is TGCGTCAGCAGGCGGGACGGGAGTTTGAACACTGAAGCTTTCTTT. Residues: CVSRRDGSLNTEAFF.

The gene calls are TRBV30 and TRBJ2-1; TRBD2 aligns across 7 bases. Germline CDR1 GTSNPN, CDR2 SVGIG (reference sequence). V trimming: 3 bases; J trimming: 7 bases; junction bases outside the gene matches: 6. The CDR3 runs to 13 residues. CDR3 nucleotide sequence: TGTGCCTGGAGCGGGGCGGGAGTTAATGAGCAGTTCTTC. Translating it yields CAWSGAGVNEQFF.

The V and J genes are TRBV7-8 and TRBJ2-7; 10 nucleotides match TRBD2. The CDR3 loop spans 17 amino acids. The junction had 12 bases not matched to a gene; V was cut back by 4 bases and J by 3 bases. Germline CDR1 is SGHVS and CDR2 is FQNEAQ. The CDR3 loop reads CASSSSAGGPLGYEQYF. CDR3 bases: TGTGCCAGCAGCTCCTCAGCGGGAGGGCCATTAGGCTACGAGCAGTACTTC.